This is a list of T cell receptor beta chains from one sample in a study of cytomegalovirus exposure and HLA in healthy donors. Generated by immunoSEQ multiplex PCR, the TCRdb table keeps only in-frame clones and is missing some. The sample totals about 160,000 clones. Sequencing was performed on PBMCs. All receptors come from a man aged 30 to 39 in good health and CMV-seronegative. CDR3s include the opening cysteine and the closing phenylalanine or tryptophan. Each record gives: V gene, D gene, J gene, CDR3 protein, CDR3 DNA. D genes are given only for firm matches.

TRBV5-6	NA	TRBJ1-1	CASSSSGRATEAFF	TGTGCCAGCAGCTCTTCGGGCAGGGCGACTGAAGCTTTCTTT
TRBV5-6	NA	TRBJ2-7	CASSLFMADYEQYF	TGTGCCAGCAGCTTGTTTATGGCAGACTACGAGCAGTACTTC
TRBV19	NA	TRBJ1-5	CASSALRAPQHF	TGTGCCAGTAGTGCGTTGCGAGCGCCCCAGCATTTT
TRBV11-3	NA	TRBJ1-1	CASSFLGQTNTEAFF	TGTGCCAGCAGCTTTCTCGGACAGACAAACACTGAAGCTTTCTTT
TRBV27	NA	TRBJ1-1	CASSFQGMETEAFF	TGTGCCAGCAGTTTTCAGGGAATGGAGACTGAAGCTTTCTTT
TRBV5-6	TRBD1	TRBJ2-1	CASSLYQGVSYNEQFF	TGTGCCAGCAGCTTGTATCAGGGGGTGTCCTACAATGAGCAGTTCTTC
TRBV5-1	NA	TRBJ2-7	CASSLTPGQFHEQYF	TGCGCCAGCAGCTTGACTCCGGGACAATTCCACGAGCAGTACTTC
TRBV4-1	NA	TRBJ1-2	CASSQEGRTYGYTF	TGCGCCAGCAGCCAAGAGGGCAGAACCTATGGCTACACCTTC
TRBV4-1	NA	TRBJ2-7	CASSQVQGRYEQYF	TGCGCCAGCAGCCAAGTCCAGGGTAGGTACGAGCAGTACTTC
TRBV6-5	TRBD1	TRBJ1-2	CASRTGNYGYTF	TGTGCCAGCAGGACAGGGAACTATGGCTACACCTTC
TRBV9	TRBD2	TRBJ2-5	CASSVVAGGYQETQYF	TGTGCCAGCAGCGTAGTAGCGGGAGGGTACCAAGAGACCCAGTACTTC
TRBV5-6	NA	TRBJ2-5	CASSPSVGTTWDQYF	TGTGCCAGCAGCCCCTCGGTAGGGACAACGTGGGACCAGTACTTC
TRBV15	NA	TRBJ1-3	CATSRDSRAGNTIYF	TGTGCCACCAGCAGAGATTCCAGGGCTGGAAACACCATATATTTT
TRBV9	NA	TRBJ2-1	CASSVEGGTYNEQFF	TGTGCCAGCAGCGTAGAAGGCGGGACCTACAATGAGCAGTTCTTC
TRBV13	TRBD2	TRBJ2-6	CASSLATSGKSGANVLTF	TGTGCCAGCAGCTTAGCGACTAGCGGAAAGTCTGGGGCCAACGTCCTGACTTTC
TRBV12-5	NA	TRBJ1-2	CASSSDGNYGYTF	TGTGCTAGTTCCTCCGACGGGAACTATGGCTACACCTTC
TRBV2	TRBD1	TRBJ1-2	CASSWDRANYGYTF	TGTGCCAGCAGCTGGGACAGAGCTAACTATGGCTACACCTTC
TRBV6-1	NA	TRBJ1-5	CASSEGGGGDQPQHF	TGTGCCAGCAGTGAAGGGGGAGGGGGAGATCAGCCCCAGCATTTT
TRBV30	TRBD1	TRBJ1-5	CAWSVLGQALNQPQHF	TGTGCCTGGAGTGTTCTGGGACAGGCCCTTAATCAGCCCCAGCATTTT
TRBV28	NA	TRBJ2-7	CASSSGALSYEQYF	TGTGCCAGCAGTTCAGGGGCGCTGTCCTACGAGCAGTACTTC
TRBV29-1	NA	TRBJ2-2	CSVETGMNTGELFF	TGCAGCGTTGAAACAGGGATGAACACCGGGGAGCTGTTTTTT
TRBV2	NA	TRBJ2-5	CASMLGMREETQYF	TGTGCCAGCATGCTTGGTATGCGGGAAGAGACCCAGTACTTC